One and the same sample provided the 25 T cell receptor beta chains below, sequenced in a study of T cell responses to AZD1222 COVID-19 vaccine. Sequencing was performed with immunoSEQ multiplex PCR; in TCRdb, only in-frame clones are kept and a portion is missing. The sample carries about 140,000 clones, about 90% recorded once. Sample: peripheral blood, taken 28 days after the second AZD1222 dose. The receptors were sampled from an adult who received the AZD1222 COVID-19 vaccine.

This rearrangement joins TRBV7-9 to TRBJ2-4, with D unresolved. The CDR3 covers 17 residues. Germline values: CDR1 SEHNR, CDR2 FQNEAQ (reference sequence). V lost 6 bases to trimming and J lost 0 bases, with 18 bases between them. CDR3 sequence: CASSPTEYLLAKNIQYF. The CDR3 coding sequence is TGTGCCAGCAGTCCCACAGAATACTTACTAGCCAAAAACATTCAGTACTTC.

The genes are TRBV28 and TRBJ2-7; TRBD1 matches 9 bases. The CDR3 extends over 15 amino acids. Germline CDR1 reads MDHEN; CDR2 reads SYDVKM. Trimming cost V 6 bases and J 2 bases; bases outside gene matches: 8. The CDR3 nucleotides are TGTGCCAGCAGAAACACCGGGACAGGGACCTACGAGCAGTACTTC. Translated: CASRNTGTGTYEQYF.

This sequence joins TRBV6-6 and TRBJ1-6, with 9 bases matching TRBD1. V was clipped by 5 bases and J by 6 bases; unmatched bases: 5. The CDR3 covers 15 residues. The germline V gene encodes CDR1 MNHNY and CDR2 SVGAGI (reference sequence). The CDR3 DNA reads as TGTGCCAGCAGTGGGACAGGGCTGGGTAATTCACCCCTCCACTTT. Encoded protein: CASSGTGLGNSPLHF.

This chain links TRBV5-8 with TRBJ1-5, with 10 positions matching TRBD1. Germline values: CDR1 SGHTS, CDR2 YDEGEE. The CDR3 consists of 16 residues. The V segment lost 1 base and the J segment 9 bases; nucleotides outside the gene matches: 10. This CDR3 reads CASSLRRDRGSGPQHF. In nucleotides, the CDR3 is TGTGCCAGCAGCTTGAGACGGGACAGGGGTTCAGGGCCCCAGCATTTT.

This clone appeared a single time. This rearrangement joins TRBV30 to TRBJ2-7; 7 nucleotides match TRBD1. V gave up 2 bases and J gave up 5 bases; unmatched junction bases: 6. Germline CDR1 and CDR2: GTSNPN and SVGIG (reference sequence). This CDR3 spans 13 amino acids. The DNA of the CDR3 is TGTGCCTGGAGTATCGGGACAGCGAACGAGCAGTACTTC. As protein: CAWSIGTANEQYF.

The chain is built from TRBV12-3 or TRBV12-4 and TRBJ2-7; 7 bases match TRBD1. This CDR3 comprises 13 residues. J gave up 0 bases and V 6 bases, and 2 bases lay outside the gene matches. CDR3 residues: CASRGGLSYEQYF. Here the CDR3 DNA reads TGTGCCAGCAGAGGGGGCCTCTCCTACGAGCAGTACTTC.

The DNA of the CDR3 is TGTGCCACTAAACCCAGGGTGCCGACCTACGAGCAGTACTTC. Translated, it gives CATKPRVPTYEQYF. This chain joins TRBV28 and TRBJ2-7; a weak D match, TRBD1 (5 bases). V was shortened by 10 bases and J by 2 bases, with 18 bases between the two germline ends. There are 14 residues in the CDR3. The germline gives CDR1 MDHEN, CDR2 SYDVKM.

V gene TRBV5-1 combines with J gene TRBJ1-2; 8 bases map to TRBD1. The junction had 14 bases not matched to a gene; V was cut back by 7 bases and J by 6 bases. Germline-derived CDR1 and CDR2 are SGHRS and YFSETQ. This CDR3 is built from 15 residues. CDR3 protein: CASYLMPGQVDGYTF. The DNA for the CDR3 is TGCGCCAGCTATCTTATGCCGGGACAGGTTGATGGCTACACCTTC.

The CDR3 DNA follows: TGTGCCAGCAGTCCTACGATCTCCGGGACAGGGCCATACGAGCAGTACTTC. It specifies CASSPTISGTGPYEQYF. The chain is built from TRBV28 and TRBJ2-7, with 9 bases that match TRBD1. V lost 5 bases and J lost 4; bases outside the gene matches: 15. The CDR3 has 17 amino acids. The V gene's germline CDR1 is MDHEN and CDR2 SYDVKM.

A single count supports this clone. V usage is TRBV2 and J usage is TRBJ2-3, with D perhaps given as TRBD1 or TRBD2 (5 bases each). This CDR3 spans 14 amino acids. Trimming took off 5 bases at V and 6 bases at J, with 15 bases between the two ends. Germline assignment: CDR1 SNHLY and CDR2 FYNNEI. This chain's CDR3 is CASSTFRGADTQYF. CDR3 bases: TGTGCCAGCAGTACCTTTCGAGGGGCGGATACGCAGTATTTT. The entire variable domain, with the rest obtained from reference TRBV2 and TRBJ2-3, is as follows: EPEVTQTPSHQVTQMGQEVILRCVPISNHLYFYWYRQILGQKVEFLVSFYNNEISEKSEIFDDQFSVERPDGSNFTLKIRSTKLEDSAMYFCASSTFRGADTQYFGPGTRLTVL.

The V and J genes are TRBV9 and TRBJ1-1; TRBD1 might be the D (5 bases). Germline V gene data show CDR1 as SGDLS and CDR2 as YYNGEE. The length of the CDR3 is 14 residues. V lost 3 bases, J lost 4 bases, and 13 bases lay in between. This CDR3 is CASSAGQASTEAFF. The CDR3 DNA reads TGTGCCAGCAGCGCGGGGCAGGCTAGCACTGAAGCTTTCTTT. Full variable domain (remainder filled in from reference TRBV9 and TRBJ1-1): DSGVTQTPKHLITATGQRVTLRCSPRSGDLSVYWYQQSLDQGLQFLIQYYNGEERAKGNILERFSAQQFPDLHSELNLSSLELGDSALYFCASSAGQASTEAFFGQGTRLTVV.

The chain's CDR3 is CASSSPGQGSLTYGYTF. CDR3 DNA sequence: TGTGCCAGTAGTTCTCCGGGACAGGGGTCATTAACGTATGGCTACACCTTC. The chain uses TRBV19 and TRBJ1-2; 10 bases line up with TRBD1. Trimming took 5 bases from V and 5 from J; bases not matched to a gene: 14. Germline loops: CDR1 LNHDA, CDR2 SQIVND (reference sequence). The CDR3 totals 17 residues. Supplemented by reference TRBV19 and TRBJ1-2, the full variable domain reads DGGITQSPKYLFRKEGQNVTLSCEQNLNHDAMYWYRQDPGQGLRLIYYSQIVNDFQKGDIAEGYSVSREKKESFPLTVTSAQKNPTAFYLCASSSPGQGSLTYGYTFGSGTRLTVV.

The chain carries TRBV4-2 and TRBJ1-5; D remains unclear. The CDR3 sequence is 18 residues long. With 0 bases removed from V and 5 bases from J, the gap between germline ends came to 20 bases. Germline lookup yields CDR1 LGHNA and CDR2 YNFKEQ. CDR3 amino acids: CASSQEKTREREHQPQHF. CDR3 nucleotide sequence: TGTGCCAGCAGCCAAGAGAAGACGAGGGAAAGGGAACATCAGCCCCAGCATTTT.

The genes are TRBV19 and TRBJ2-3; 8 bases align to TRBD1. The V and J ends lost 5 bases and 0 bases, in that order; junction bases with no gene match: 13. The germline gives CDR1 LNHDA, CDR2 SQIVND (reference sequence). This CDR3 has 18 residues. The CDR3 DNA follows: TGTGCCAGTAGTGCATTTTCCGGGACAGGCCCTAGCACAGATACGCAGTATTTT. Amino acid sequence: CASSAFSGTGPSTDTQYF. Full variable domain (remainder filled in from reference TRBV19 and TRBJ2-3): DGGITQSPKYLFRKEGQNVTLSCEQNLNHDAMYWYRQDPGQGLRLIYYSQIVNDFQKGDIAEGYSVSREKKESFPLTVTSAQKNPTAFYLCASSAFSGTGPSTDTQYFGPGTRLTVL.

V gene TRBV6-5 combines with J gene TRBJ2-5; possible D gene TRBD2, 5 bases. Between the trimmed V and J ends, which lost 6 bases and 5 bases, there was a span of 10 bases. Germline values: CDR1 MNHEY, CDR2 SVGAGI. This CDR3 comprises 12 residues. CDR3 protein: CASSPRRETQYF. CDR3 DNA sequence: TGTGCCAGCAGCCCGAGGAGGGAGACCCAGTACTTC.

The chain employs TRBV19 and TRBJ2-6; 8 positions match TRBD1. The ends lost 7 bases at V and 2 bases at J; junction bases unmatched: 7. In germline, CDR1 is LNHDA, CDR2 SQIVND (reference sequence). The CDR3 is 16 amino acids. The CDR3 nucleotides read TGTGCCAGTACCATATGGGGACAGGCTGGGGCCAACGTCCTGACTTTC. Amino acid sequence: CASTIWGQAGANVLTF. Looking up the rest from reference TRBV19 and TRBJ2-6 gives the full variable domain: DGGITQSPKYLFRKEGQNVTLSCEQNLNHDAMYWYRQDPGQGLRLIYYSQIVNDFQKGDIAEGYSVSREKKESFPLTVTSAQKNPTAFYLCASTIWGQAGANVLTFGAGSRLTVL.

As DNA, the CDR3 is TGTGCCAGTAGTATAGGACAGAATCGCAATCAGCCCCAGCATTTT. Protein: CASSIGQNRNQPQHF. V usage is TRBV19 and J usage is TRBJ1-5; possible D gene TRBD1, 5 bases. The CDR3 is 15 amino acids. V lost 1 base and J lost 2, with 9 bases in between. From germline, CDR1 is LNHDA and CDR2 SQIVND (reference sequence).

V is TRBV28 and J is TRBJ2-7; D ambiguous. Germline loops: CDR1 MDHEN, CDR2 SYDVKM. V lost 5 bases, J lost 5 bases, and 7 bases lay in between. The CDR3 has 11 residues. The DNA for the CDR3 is TGTGCCAGCAGTCCATCCCACGAGCAGTACTTC. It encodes CASSPSHEQYF.

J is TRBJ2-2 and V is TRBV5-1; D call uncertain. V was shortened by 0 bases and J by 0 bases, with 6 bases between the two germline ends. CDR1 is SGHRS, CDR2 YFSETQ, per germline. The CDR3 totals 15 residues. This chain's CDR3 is CASSLDSANTGELFF. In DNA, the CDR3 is TGCGCCAGCAGCTTGGACAGTGCGAACACCGGGGAGCTGTTTTTT.

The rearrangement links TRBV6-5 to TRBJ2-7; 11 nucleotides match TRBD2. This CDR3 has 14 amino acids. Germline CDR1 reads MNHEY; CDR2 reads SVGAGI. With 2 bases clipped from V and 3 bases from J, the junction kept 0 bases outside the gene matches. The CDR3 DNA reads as TGTGCCAGCAGTTACGGACTAGCGGGCTACGAGCAGTACTTC. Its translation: CASSYGLAGYEQYF.

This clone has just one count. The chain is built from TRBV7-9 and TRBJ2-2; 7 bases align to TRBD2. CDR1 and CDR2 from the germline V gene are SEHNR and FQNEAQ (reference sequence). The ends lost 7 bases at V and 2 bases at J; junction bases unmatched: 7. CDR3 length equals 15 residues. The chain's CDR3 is CASKGTNINTGELFF. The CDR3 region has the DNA TGTGCCAGCAAGGGGACTAACATCAACACCGGGGAGCTGTTTTTT.

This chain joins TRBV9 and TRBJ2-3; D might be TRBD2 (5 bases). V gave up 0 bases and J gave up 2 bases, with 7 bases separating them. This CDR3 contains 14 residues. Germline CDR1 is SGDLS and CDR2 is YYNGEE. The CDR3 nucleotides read TGTGCCAGCAGCGTAGCGAGGGTCACAGATACGCAGTATTTT. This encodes CASSVARVTDTQYF.

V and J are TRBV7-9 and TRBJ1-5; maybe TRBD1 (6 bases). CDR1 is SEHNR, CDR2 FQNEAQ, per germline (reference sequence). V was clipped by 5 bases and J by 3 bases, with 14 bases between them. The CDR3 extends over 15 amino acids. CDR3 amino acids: CASSRSGAVNQPQHF. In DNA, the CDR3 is TGTGCCAGCAGCCGGTCAGGGGCAGTCAATCAGCCCCAGCATTTT.

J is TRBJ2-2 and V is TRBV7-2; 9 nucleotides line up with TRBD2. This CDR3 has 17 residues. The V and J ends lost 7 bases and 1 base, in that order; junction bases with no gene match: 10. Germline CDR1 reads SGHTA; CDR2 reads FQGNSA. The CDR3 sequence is CASITRGGAWNTGELFF. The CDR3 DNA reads TGTGCCAGCATAACTCGCGGGGGGGCCTGGAACACCGGGGAGCTGTTTTTT.

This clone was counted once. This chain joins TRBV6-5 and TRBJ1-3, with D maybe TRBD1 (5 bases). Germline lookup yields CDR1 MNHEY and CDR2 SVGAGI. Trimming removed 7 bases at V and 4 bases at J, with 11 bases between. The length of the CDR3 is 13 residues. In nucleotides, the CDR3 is TGTGCCAGCAAAGACAGTGGCGGAAACACCATATATTTT. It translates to CASKDSGGNTIYF.